These 2 T cell receptor beta chains were sequenced from one sample in a study of blood T cell repertoires in COVID-19. The method was immunoSEQ multiplex PCR; TCRdb's version includes in-frame clones alone and lacks a portion of them. The data show more than 50,000 clones, with more than 90% seen just once and about 3.1% held by the top ten. Sequenced material: peripheral blood. All receptors come from a human donor in a cohort sampled during active COVID-19.

This chain uses TRBV27 with TRBJ1-1; a weak D match, TRBD1 (6 bases). The CDR3 extends over 17 amino acids. CDR1 MNHEY and CDR2 SMNVEV come from the germline V gene (reference sequence). Trimming cost V 6 bases and J 0 bases, with 20 bases left between them. The CDR3 is CASRASTGGRMNTEAFF. The CDR3, as DNA: TGTGCCAGCAGGGCGAGCACCGGGGGGCGAATGAACACTGAAGCTTTCTTT.

The chain is built from TRBV25-1 and TRBJ2-1, with 10 bases fitting TRBD2. Germline loops: CDR1 MGHDK, CDR2 SYGVNS. J lost 1 base, V lost 1 base, and 7 bases had no gene match. The CDR3 is made up of 18 amino acids. DNA of the CDR3: TGTGCCAGCAGTGAATGGGCTAGCGGGAGAGGGTCCTACAATGAGCAGTTCTTC. This sequence encodes CASSEWASGRGSYNEQFF.